The clone carrying this T cell receptor beta chain was counted between two and nine times. Antigen: not known. The germline gives CDR1 SQVTM, CDR2 ANQGSEA. Trimming removed 3 bases from V and 5 bases from J; junction bases left unmatched: 5. The CDR3 contains 13 residues. Extracted from the samples, RNA was reverse transcribed into cDNA to serve as the sequencing template. The data were produced by immunoSEQ multiplex PCR, yet TCRdb's version contains in-frame clones alone and is incomplete. Among more than 95,000 clones listed, 45% to 60% were seen once. The data were taken from a study of CD8+ T cells in alopecia areata. General study findings and limits: Clonality was higher in lesional than normal scalp, especially in alopecia totalis/universalis.

Specimen: CD4+ T cells sorted from blood. The clonotype originates from a human donor in good health. The chain has TRBV29-1 and TRBJ1-1; 8 positions match TRBD1. CDR3 nucleotide sequence: TGCAGCGTTGATAACAGGGGGGGAACTGAAGCTTTCTTT. Residues: CSVDNRGGTEAFF.